Given below is one TCR beta chain in context. As yet, its antigen is unknown. The data are from a study of blood T cells in healthy people across ages. Study-level background: The template switching approach captured approximately one barcoded beta molecule for every two T cells. Study observations and caveats: No one knew whether donors had CMV, which possibly confounded expanded clonotype changes. Those diversity estimates obtained from one million T cells were thought to be underestimates.

Each sample had at least 7 million PBMCs isolated. Between the trimmed V and J ends, which lost 5 bases and 1 base, there was a span of 13 bases. CDR1 is LGHDT, CDR2 YNNKEL, per germline (reference sequence). The CDR3 consists of 15 residues. A second PCR of about 7 to 12 cycles used a sample-barcoded 5' primer and a J-beta primer mix. In TCRdb, the 5' RACE reads were re-called with MiXCR into one record per CDR3 protein. The sample lists roughly 1.7 million distinct CDR3 sequences; about 31% were seen once. The chain uses TRBV3-1 and TRBJ2-3, with TRBD2 as a possible D gene (6 bases). The sample taken for sequencing was blood. The receptor comes from a woman in her twenties or thirties in good health. CDR3 coding DNA: TGTGCCAGCAGCTCACGGGGGTCGGGCACAGATACGCAGTATTTT. The encoded protein is CASSSRGSGTDTQYF.